This T cell receptor (beta chain) was captured in a study of T-cell reconstitution after alpha-beta-depleted transplantation in children. As it was prepared, the TCRbeta library received unique molecular identifiers. TCRdb reanalysed the PCR reads using MiXCR and keeps one entry per CDR3 protein. The sample shows 500,000 or so distinct CDR3 sequences, more than 9.5% of them seen only once. This clonotype was picked up a small number of times. The CDR3 has 16 amino acids. J lost 3 bases, V lost 5 bases, and 9 bases had no gene match. Looked up from germline, CDR1 is SGHVS and CDR2 is FNYEAQ. The chain has TRBV7-6 and TRBJ2-1; TRBD2 matches at 8 bases. The clonotype originates from a female patient between 2 and 15 years old who had a stem cell transplant for aplastic anemia, so the T cells may come from the graft donor. The source material was PBMCs, mostly from graft donor cells, sampled 180 days after TCRalphabeta/CD19-depleted stem cell transplant. The CDR3 region is CASSPRSGSLYNEQFF. In DNA form, the CDR3 reads TGTGCCAGCAGCCCCCGGAGCGGGAGCCTCTACAATGAGCAGTTCTTC.